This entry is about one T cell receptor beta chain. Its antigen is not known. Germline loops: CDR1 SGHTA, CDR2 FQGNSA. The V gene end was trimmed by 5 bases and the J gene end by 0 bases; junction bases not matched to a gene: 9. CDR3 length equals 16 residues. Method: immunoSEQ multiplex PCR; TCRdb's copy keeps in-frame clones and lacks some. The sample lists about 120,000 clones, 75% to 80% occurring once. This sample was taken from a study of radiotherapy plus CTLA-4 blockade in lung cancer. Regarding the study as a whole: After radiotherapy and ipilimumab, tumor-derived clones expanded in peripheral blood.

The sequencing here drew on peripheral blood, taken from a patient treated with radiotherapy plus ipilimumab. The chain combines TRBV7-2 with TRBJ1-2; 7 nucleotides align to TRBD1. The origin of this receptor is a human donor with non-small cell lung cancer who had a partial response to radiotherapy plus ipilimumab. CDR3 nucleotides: TGTGCCAGCAGCGCCGGGACAGTGAGAGCTAACTATGGCTACACCTTC. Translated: CASSAGTVRANYGYTF.